Listed here are 30 T cell receptor beta chains from one sample, sequenced in a study of blood T cell repertoires in COVID-19. The method was immunoSEQ multiplex PCR; TCRdb's version includes in-frame clones alone and lacks a portion of them. The sample records a few hundred thousand clones, about 88% being singletons. The sequenced sample was peripheral blood. All receptors come from a man between 50 and 59 years old with COVID-19, enrolled during active disease.

The rearrangement uses TRBV6-5 and TRBJ2-7, with 7 bases lining up with TRBD1. The V gene's germline CDR1 is MNHEY and CDR2 SVGAGI. The length of the CDR3 is 11 residues. V lost 9 bases, J lost 7 bases, and 6 bases stayed unmatched. The CDR3 sequence is CASFRDREQYF. The CDR3 coding sequence is TGTGCCAGTTTCCGGGACAGAGAGCAGTACTTC.

The chain is built from TRBV6-6 and TRBJ2-1, with 9 bases lining up with TRBD2. This CDR3 spans 16 amino acids. The V gene's germline CDR1 is MNHNY and CDR2 SVGAGI (reference sequence). V lost 0 bases and J lost 5; bases outside the gene matches: 5. CDR3 DNA: TGTGCCAGCAGTTACTCGTGGCTAGCGGGGAACAATGAGCAGTTCTTC. Encoded protein: CASSYSWLAGNNEQFF.

J is TRBJ2-2 and V is TRBV7-8; D remains ambiguous. The CDR3 spans 13 residues. V lost 5 bases and J lost 7, with 11 bases in between. From germline, CDR1 is SGHVS and CDR2 FQNEAQ. The CDR3 spells CASSLSHNGELFF. The CDR3 DNA follows: TGTGCCAGCAGCCTGAGTCATAACGGGGAGCTGTTTTTT.

The chain combines TRBV5-6 with TRBJ1-1; TRBD1 might be the D (5 bases). The CDR3 has 16 amino acids. V lost 6 bases to trimming and J lost 0 bases, with 18 bases between them. Germline V gene lookup returns CDR1 SGHDT and CDR2 YYEEEE. DNA for the CDR3: TGTGCCAGCACCCCTGCGGGGGGGATCATGAACACTGAAGCTTTCTTT. Translated: CASTPAGGIMNTEAFF.

This chain links TRBV29-1 with TRBJ2-5, with 11 bases fitting TRBD2. J gave up 5 bases and V 6 bases, and 14 bases lay outside the gene matches. This CDR3 comprises 16 residues. Germline V lookup: CDR1 SQVTM, CDR2 ANQGSEA. CDR3 residues: CSVALLAGGAGETQYF. As DNA, the CDR3 is TGCAGCGTCGCTCTCCTAGCGGGGGGTGCCGGGGAGACCCAGTACTTC. Full variable domain (outside the CDR3, taken from reference TRBV29-1 and TRBJ2-5): SAVISQKPSRDICQRGTSLTIQCQVDSQVTMMFWYRQQPGQSLTLIATANQGSEATYESGFVIDKFPISRPNLTFSTLTVSNMSPEDSSIYLCSVALLAGGAGETQYFGPGTRLLVL.

The V and J genes are TRBV10-3 and TRBJ1-1; 7 positions match TRBD1. This CDR3 contains 18 residues. The J segment lost 4 bases and the V segment lost 0 bases, leaving 14 bases of the junction unmatched. Germline V CDR1 and CDR2: ENHRY, SYGVKD. CDR3 in amino acids: CAISESLRQGVVGTEAFF. In DNA form, the CDR3 reads TGTGCCATCAGTGAGTCGCTGAGACAGGGTGTTGTCGGCACTGAAGCTTTCTTT.

CDR3 sequence reads: CASSQDRLYGYTF. CDR3 nucleotide sequence: TGCGCCAGCAGCCAGGATCGGCTCTATGGCTACACCTTC. The chain uses TRBV5-1 and TRBJ1-2; D gene uncertain. V was pared by 4 bases and J by 4 bases, with 11 bases between. The CDR3 contains 13 residues. Per the germline V gene, CDR1 is SGHRS and CDR2 is YFSETQ.

The CDR3 loop is CASSQEQGRGQKELHF. In DNA, the CDR3 is TGCGCCAGCAGCCAAGAGCAGGGAAGGGGGCAAAAAGAGCTCCACTTT. The J gene is TRBJ1-6, the V gene TRBV4-1; 7 bases match TRBD1. The length of the CDR3 is 16 residues. With 0 bases clipped from V and 16 bases from J, the junction kept 15 bases outside the gene matches. Per germline, CDR1 MGHRA and CDR2 YSYEKL.

The chain uses TRBV9 and TRBJ2-1; 8 bases map to TRBD2. The CDR3 runs 16 residues. Trimming took 6 bases from V and 1 from J; bases not matched to a gene: 9. The germline V gene encodes CDR1 SGDLS and CDR2 YYNGEE. The CDR3, as DNA: TGTGCCAGCACGCCGGCGGCTAGCGGGTCCTACAATGAGCAGTTCTTC. Translated, it gives CASTPAASGSYNEQFF.

This clone showed up just a few times. The gene calls are TRBV7-2 and TRBJ2-7; TRBD1 is a possible D gene (6 bases). The CDR3 is 15 residues long. V shed 2 bases and J shed 4 bases, with 15 bases lying between them. Germline V lookup: CDR1 SGHTA, CDR2 FQGNSA. The CDR3 region is CASSLFADSDYEQYF. As DNA, the CDR3 is TGTGCCAGCAGCTTATTTGCGGACAGTGATTACGAGCAGTACTTC.

The gene calls are TRBV18 and TRBJ2-7; no clear D. The germline CDR1 and CDR2 sequences are KGHSH and LQKENI. The CDR3 spans 14 residues. Trimming shortened V by 2 bases and J by 3 bases, and 11 bases separated the two germline ends. In DNA, the CDR3 is TGTGCCAGCTCACCAGAATCGCACAGCTACGAGCAGTACTTC. It encodes CASSPESHSYEQYF.

The sample holds one count of this clone. The V and J genes are TRBV5-8 and TRBJ1-2; D remains unclear. The CDR3 is 13 amino acids. Looked up from germline, CDR1 is SGHTS and CDR2 is YDEGEE. Trimming pared 3 bases from V and 2 bases from J, leaving 8 bases between. The CDR3 spells CASSYEQNYGYTF. In nucleotides, the CDR3 is TGTGCCAGCAGCTATGAACAGAACTATGGCTACACCTTC. Together with reference TRBV5-8 and TRBJ1-2, the CDR3 gives the full variable domain: EAGVTQSPTHLIKTRGQQATLRCSPISGHTSVYWYQQALGLGLQFLLWYDEGEERNRGNFPPRFSGRQFPNYSSELNVNALELEDSALYLCASSYEQNYGYTFGSGTRLTVV.

The chain employs TRBV5-1 and TRBJ1-2; D might be TRBD1 (6 bases). The CDR3 loop spans 15 amino acids. The germline V gene has CDR1 SGHRS and CDR2 YFSETQ. Trimming removed 3 bases at V and 0 bases at J, with 12 bases between. CDR3 residues: CASSSGQSTNYGYTF. DNA for the CDR3: TGCGCCAGCAGCTCCGGACAGTCCACTAACTATGGCTACACCTTC. The whole variable domain, remainder taken from reference TRBV5-1 and TRBJ1-2, is KAGVTQTPRYLIKTRGQQVTLSCSPISGHRSVSWYQQTPGQGLQFLFEYFSETQRNKGNFPGRFSGRQFSNSRSEMNVSTLELGDSALYLCASSSGQSTNYGYTFGSGTRLTVV.

The V gene is TRBV4-1, the J gene TRBJ2-1; 8 nucleotides line up with TRBD2. The J segment lost 8 bases and the V segment lost 0 bases, leaving 12 bases of the junction unmatched. Germline lookup yields CDR1 MGHRA and CDR2 YSYEKL. The CDR3 contains 17 residues. Written as DNA, the CDR3 is TGCGCCAGCAGCCAAGAAGGCGGCGGGAGGCCCTCGGATGAGCAGTTCTTC. Its translation is CASSQEGGGRPSDEQFF.

V usage is TRBV12-5 and J usage is TRBJ2-5; no clear D. This CDR3 has 13 residues. Germline assignment: CDR1 LGHNT and CDR2 FRNRAP. Trimming removed 2 bases at V and 5 bases at J, with 9 bases between. CDR3 sequence (DNA): TGTGCTAGTGGTTTGTTTACAGTCGAGACCCAGTACTTC. Translated, it gives CASGLFTVETQYF.

To note about this clone: The sample carries other DNA sequences with the same CDR3. The chain links TRBV27 to TRBJ2-1; 9 nucleotides match TRBD2. Germline trimming cut 3 bases from V and 4 bases from J; bases unmatched to any gene: 1. The CDR3 covers 14 residues. CDR1 is MNHEY and CDR2 is SMNVEV in the germline V gene (reference sequence). CDR3 loop: CASSLREGYNEQFF. The CDR3 DNA follows: TGTGCCAGCAGTTTGCGGGAGGGGTACAATGAGCAGTTCTTC.

The rearrangement uses TRBV10-3 and TRBJ1-2; 7 positions match TRBD1. CDR3 size: 15 residues. Germline CDR1 reads ENHRY; CDR2 reads SYGVKD. V shed 2 bases, J shed 3 bases, and the junction held 6 bases outside the gene matches. Here the CDR3 DNA reads TGTGCCATCAGTGAGAACGCAGGGGGTGACTATGGCTACACCTTC. Amino acids: CAISENAGGDYGYTF.

The rearrangement links TRBV5-8 to TRBJ1-5, with D unclear. V was pared by 2 bases and J by 6 bases, with 12 bases between. Per the germline V gene, CDR1 is SGHTS and CDR2 is YDEGEE. The CDR3 is 14 amino acids. CDR3 residues: CASSFSARSQPQHF. CDR3 nucleotides: TGTGCCAGCAGCTTTTCGGCGCGGAGTCAGCCCCAGCATTTT.

CDR3 in DNA: TGTGCCAGCAGCCTCCGGGGGGGGACTGAAGCTTTCTTT. This sequence encodes CASSLRGGTEAFF. The chain recombines TRBV3-1 (or the pseudogene TRBV3-2) with TRBJ1-1, with D maybe TRBD1 (5 bases). The germline V and J ends were trimmed by 4 bases and 5 bases, with 11 bases remaining between them. Germline V lookup: CDR1 LGHDT, CDR2 YNNKEL (reference sequence). The CDR3 loop spans 13 amino acids.

V usage is TRBV29-1 and J usage is TRBJ1-2; D is possibly TRBD1 (6 bases). The CDR3 length is 15 residues. Trimming shortened V by 3 bases and J by 8 bases, and 22 bases separated the two germline ends. Germline CDR1 SQVTM, CDR2 ANQGSEA. CDR3 loop: CSVEATGLVKDGYTF. The CDR3 DNA is TGCAGCGTTGAGGCAACAGGGTTGGTAAAGGACGGCTACACCTTC. The whole variable domain, remainder taken from reference TRBV29-1 and TRBJ1-2, is SAVISQKPSRDICQRGTSLTIQCQVDSQVTMMFWYRQQPGQSLTLIATANQGSEATYESGFVIDKFPISRPNLTFSTLTVSNMSPEDSSIYLCSVEATGLVKDGYTFGSGTRLTVV.

V usage is TRBV29-1 and J usage is TRBJ1-6, with D unclear. CDR3 length: 13 residues. Trimming left V 6 bases short and J 6 bases short, with 12 bases between. The germline CDR1 and CDR2 sequences are SQVTM and ANQGSEA. The CDR3, as DNA: TGCAGCGTGAGGCCGAATTCTAATTCACCCCTCCACTTT. This sequence encodes CSVRPNSNSPLHF.

The chain links TRBV5-1 to TRBJ1-1; TRBD1 matches 10 bases. With V trimmed by 3 bases and J by 0 bases, 5 bases remained unmatched. Looked up from germline, CDR1 is SGHRS and CDR2 is YFSETQ. The CDR3 covers 16 residues. The CDR3 here is CASSSGQGIMNTEAFF. The CDR3 DNA reads TGCGCCAGCAGCTCGGGACAGGGGATCATGAACACTGAAGCTTTCTTT. The variable domain in full, completed from reference TRBV5-1 and TRBJ1-1, reads KAGVTQTPRYLIKTRGQQVTLSCSPISGHRSVSWYQQTPGQGLQFLFEYFSETQRNKGNFPGRFSGRQFSNSRSEMNVSTLELGDSALYLCASSSGQGIMNTEAFFGQGTRLTVV.

The rearrangement joins TRBV18 to TRBJ1-2; D call uncertain. Germline-derived CDR1 and CDR2 are KGHSH and LQKENI. Trimming shortened V by 3 bases and J by 8 bases, and 16 bases separated the two germline ends. CDR3 length: 14 amino acids. CDR3 region: CASSPVPGAEGYTF. In DNA, the CDR3 is TGTGCCAGCTCACCGGTTCCGGGAGCAGAAGGCTACACCTTC.

The J gene is TRBJ2-1, the V gene TRBV7-9; TRBD2 matches 9 bases. The CDR3 has 15 amino acids. Per the germline V gene, CDR1 is SEHNR and CDR2 is FQNEAQ (reference sequence). Losses at the gene ends were 4 bases for V and 4 bases for J; bases not matched to a gene: 5. The chain's CDR3 is CASSSGLAGYNEQFF. DNA of the CDR3: TGTGCCAGCAGCTCTGGCCTAGCGGGGTACAATGAGCAGTTCTTC.

The V gene is TRBV19, the J gene TRBJ1-2; D gene uncertain. The CDR3 spans 17 residues. CDR1 and CDR2 from the germline V gene are LNHDA and SQIVND (reference sequence). Trimming took off 3 bases at V and 4 bases at J, with 21 bases between the two ends. The DNA of the CDR3 is TGTGCCAGTAGTATGAATAATGAGGGCTACTCTACCTATGGCTACACCTTC. Amino acid sequence: CASSMNNEGYSTYGYTF.

J is TRBJ1-2 and V is TRBV18; TRBD1 matches 7 bases. The CDR3 extends over 14 amino acids. V lost 4 bases, J lost 1 base, and 3 bases stayed unmatched. Germline CDR1 KGHSH, CDR2 LQKENI. The CDR3, as DNA: TGTGCCAGCTCACTCGGGGACAGTAACTATGGCTACACCTTC. Its translation is CASSLGDSNYGYTF. Variable domain in full (rest from reference TRBV18 and TRBJ1-2): NAGVMQNPRHLVRRRGQEARLRCSPMKGHSHVYWYRQLPEEGLKFMVYLQKENIIDESGMPKERFSAEFPKEGPSILRIQQVVRGDSAAYFCASSLGDSNYGYTFGSGTRLTVV.

This clone was recorded once. The chain has TRBV6-2 or TRBV6-3 and TRBJ2-7, with 12 nucleotides matching TRBD1. Germline V gene data show CDR1 as MNHEY and CDR2 as SVGEGT. V shed 5 bases and J 3 bases; nucleotides not matched to a gene: 11. This CDR3 comprises 17 residues. In DNA form, the CDR3 reads TGTGCCAGCAGTCGCCGGATTGGGACAGGGGGCAACTACGAGCAGTACTTC. Residues: CASSRRIGTGGNYEQYF.

J is TRBJ2-5 and V is TRBV11-2, with D tentatively TRBD1 (6 bases). Germline values: CDR1 SGHAT, CDR2 FQNNGV. V was clipped by 5 bases and J by 1 base, with 8 bases between them. This CDR3 region has 13 residues. This CDR3 is CASSQGGQETQYF. The CDR3 DNA sequence: TGTGCCAGCAGCCAAGGGGGCCAAGAGACCCAGTACTTC. Supplemented by reference TRBV11-2 and TRBJ2-5, the full variable domain reads EAGVAQSPRYKIIEKRQSVAFWCNPISGHATLYWYQQILGQGPKLLIQFQNNGVVDDSQLPKDRFSAERLKGVDSTLKIQPAKLEDSAVYLCASSQGGQETQYFGPGTRLLVL.

This clone has a single count. This chain connects TRBV4-3 to TRBJ1-2, with 8 nucleotides matching TRBD1. The CDR3 length is 14 residues. The V gene end was trimmed by 0 bases and the J gene end by 8 bases; junction bases not matched to a gene: 5. Germline-derived CDR1 and CDR2 are LGHNA and YSLEER. The CDR3 DNA follows: TGCGCCAGCAGCCAAGATAGGACAGGGTTGGGCTACACCTTC. Protein product: CASSQDRTGLGYTF.

The V gene is TRBV2, the J gene TRBJ2-7; the match to TRBD2 covers 10 bases. The CDR3 has 14 amino acids. V dropped 6 bases and J dropped 5; count of bases not matched to a gene: 7. Germline V gene data show CDR1 as SNHLY and CDR2 as FYNNEI. CDR3 nucleotide sequence: TGTGCCAGCAGCAAAAGACTAGCGGGCGACGAGCAGTACTTC. Protein product: CASSKRLAGDEQYF.